The rows below give T cell receptor beta chains drawn from one sample of a study of blood T cells in healthy people across ages. One entry per CDR3 protein results from TCRdb running MiXCR on the 5' RACE reads. Of 1.5 million to 2 million distinct CDR3 sequences in the sample, 39% were seen once. Sequencing was done on a sample of blood. The receptor set was obtained from a human donor in good health. The CDR3 runs from the conserved cysteine through the conserved F or W. D genes are given only for firm matches. A row's size may be missing; if present it is once, few, many or a size class.

J,V,D,size,CDR3,DNA
TRBJ2-6,TRBV7-8,.,few,CASSHLGRNSGANVLTF,TGTGCCAGCAGCCACCTCGGACGGAACTCTGGGGCCAACGTCCTGACTTTC
TRBJ1-2,TRBV7-2,.,few,CASSLRGSGYGYTF,TGTGCCAGCAGCTTGAGGGGATCTGGGTATGGCTACACCTTC
TRBJ1-5,TRBV7-9,TRBD1,.,CASSLYPPGGGQPQHF,TGTGCCAGCAGCTTATATCCCCCAGGGGGCGGTCAGCCCCAGCATTTT
TRBJ1-1,TRBV29-1,TRBD1,.,CSIDRGWYPEAFF,TGCAGCATTGACAGGGGGTGGTACCCTGAAGCTTTCTTT
TRBJ2-3,TRBV28,TRBD2,many,CASRPRIGGATDTQYF,TGTGCCAGCAGACCCCGGATCGGGGGGGCAACAGATACGCAGTATTTT
TRBJ2-4,TRBV3-1,.,.,CASSQSPGENIQYF,TGTGCCAGCAGCCAATCGCCGGGGGAAAACATTCAGTACTTC
TRBJ2-7,TRBV20-1,.,.,CSARDTGGTGDYEQYF,TGCAGTGCTAGAGATACGGGAGGGACAGGAGACTACGAGCAGTACTTC
TRBJ1-1,TRBV4-1,.,.,CASSQNLARGTEAFF,TGCGCCAGCAGCCAGAACCTAGCGCGGGGGACTGAAGCTTTCTTT
TRBJ1-6,TRBV7-9,.,.,CASSFTTGSSYNSPLHF,TGTGCCAGCAGCTTTACAACTGGGAGCTCCTATAATTCACCCCTCCACTTT
TRBJ2-7,TRBV29-1,TRBD1,.,CSVHGDRNSYEQYF,TGCAGCGTTCACGGGGACAGGAACTCCTACGAGCAGTACTTC
TRBJ2-7,TRBV7-8,TRBD2,.,CASSSHREEGRNEQYF,TGTGCCAGCAGCTCCCACCGGGAGGAGGGTCGGAACGAGCAGTACTTC
TRBJ2-7,TRBV20-1,.,few,CSARIRRGPGVYEQYF,TGCAGTGCTAGAATTAGGCGGGGGCCAGGGGTATACGAGCAGTACTTC
TRBJ2-3,TRBV29-1,.,.,CSVRRLFTDTQYF,TGCAGCGTCCGAAGGCTATTCACAGATACGCAGTATTTT
TRBJ2-1,TRBV20-1,TRBD2,few,CSASPRGGGDNEQFF,TGCAGTGCTAGCCCCCGCGGGGGGGGAGACAATGAGCAGTTCTTC
TRBJ1-1,TRBV12-5,TRBD1,few,CASGLGQGLMNTEAFF,TGTGCTAGTGGTTTGGGACAGGGTTTGATGAACACTGAAGCTTTCTTT
TRBJ2-7,TRBV7-2,TRBD2,.,CASSPNGGGAYEQYF,TGTGCCAGCAGCCCGAACGGCGGGGGGGCCTACGAGCAGTACTTC
TRBJ2-7,TRBV12-5,.,.,CASRQLSAYEQYF,TGTGCTAGCAGACAATTATCCGCCTACGAGCAGTACTTC
TRBJ2-1,TRBV4-3,.,few,CASSQVTGDSYNEQFF,TGCGCCAGCAGCCAAGTAACGGGTGATTCCTACAATGAGCAGTTCTTC
TRBJ2-7,TRBV20-1,TRBD1,.,CSASPRDRAAYEQYF,TGCAGTGCTAGCCCCCGGGACAGGGCGGCCTACGAGCAGTACTTC
TRBJ2-7,TRBV7-2,.,.,CASSKNKERIWQYF,TGTGCCAGCAGCAAGAACAAGGAAAGAATTTGGCAGTACTTC
TRBJ2-5,TRBV6-2/TRBV6-3,TRBD1,.,CASSYRLDRGDQETQYF,TGTGCCAGCAGTTACCGACTCGACAGGGGGGATCAAGAGACCCAGTACTTC
TRBJ2-1,TRBV7-7,.,.,CASSLEQGDEQFF,TGTGCCAGCAGCTTAGAACAGGGTGATGAGCAGTTCTTC
TRBJ2-7,TRBV5-1,TRBD1,once,CASSRGTGGLREQYF,TGCGCCAGCAGCAGGGGGACAGGGGGTCTTAGGGAGCAGTACTTC
TRBJ2-3,TRBV7-2,.,.,CASNPKGQGLDTQYF,TGTGCCAGCAACCCAAAAGGGCAGGGGTTAGATACGCAGTATTTT
TRBJ1-6,TRBV7-2,.,.,CASSLGFGQYNSPLHF,TGTGCCAGCAGCTTAGGGTTTGGACAGTATAATTCACCCCTCCACTTT
TRBJ1-6,TRBV6-2/TRBV6-3,.,.,CASKTAYNSPLHF,TGTGCCAGTAAGACAGCTTATAATTCACCCCTCCACTTT
TRBJ1-2,TRBV9,.,.,CASSVGPGLNYGYTF,TGTGCCAGCAGCGTAGGCCCTGGACTTAACTATGGCTACACCTTC
TRBJ2-1,TRBV5-1,.,.,CASSLVSSGQFF,TGCGCCAGCAGCTTGGTATCCAGCGGGCAGTTCTTC
TRBJ1-1,TRBV20-1,.,.,CSARSAGETEAFF,TGCAGTGCTAGATCGGCAGGGGAGACTGAAGCTTTCTTT
TRBJ2-1,TRBV12-3/TRBV12-4,.,.,CASSLIRRGGQPNEQFF,TGTGCCAGCAGTTTAATCCGTAGGGGCGGACAGCCCAATGAGCAGTTCTTC
TRBJ2-1,TRBV6-6,TRBD1,.,CASSYTPIGTGGNEQFF,TGTGCCAGCAGTTACACACCAATTGGGACAGGGGGCAATGAGCAGTTCTTC
TRBJ2-7,TRBV6-1,.,few,CASRQTGRYEQYF,TGTGCCAGCAGGCAGACAGGGAGGTACGAGCAGTACTTC
TRBJ2-7,TRBV7-2,TRBD2,.,CASSSTSGVYNEQYF,TGTGCCAGCAGCTCAACTAGCGGGGTCTACAATGAGCAGTACTTC
TRBJ2-2,TRBV6-2/TRBV6-3,TRBD1,.,CASSRVRGQGTGELFF,TGTGCCAGCAGCCGGGTTCGGGGACAGGGCACCGGGGAGCTGTTTTTT
TRBJ2-5,TRBV24-1,.,many,CATSDVKTQYF,TGTGCCACCAGTGATGTGAAGACCCAGTACTTC
TRBJ1-2,TRBV7-2,TRBD1,.,CASSPGPGTGVDGYTF,TGTGCCAGCAGCCCAGGTCCCGGGACAGGGGTCGACGGCTACACCTTC
TRBJ2-1,TRBV18,TRBD1,.,CVSSAGTGGLNEQFF,TGTGTCAGCTCGGCCGGGACAGGGGGCTTAAATGAGCAGTTCTTC
TRBJ2-3,TRBV20-1,.,once,CSARDRLNTDTQYF,TGCAGTGCTAGAGATAGGTTAAACACAGATACGCAGTATTTT
TRBJ1-2,TRBV30,.,few,CAWSALGISDGYTF,TGTGCCTGGAGTGCTCTGGGGATTTCGGATGGCTACACCTTC
TRBJ2-3,TRBV4-3,TRBD2,.,CASSQERGGGTDTQYF,TGCGCCAGCAGCCAAGAACGGGGGGGCGGGACAGATACGCAGTATTTT
TRBJ1-2,TRBV4-2,TRBD1,few,CASSQGGLQGDYGYTF,TGTGCCAGCAGCCAAGGGGGCCTACAGGGGGACTATGGCTACACCTTC
TRBJ1-5,TRBV3-1,.,.,CASSRGNGPQHF,TGTGCCAGCAGCCGGGGAAATGGCCCCCAGCATTTT
TRBJ1-5,TRBV7-2,.,few,CASSFAGQPQHF,TGTGCCAGCAGCTTTGCAGGACAGCCCCAGCATTTT
TRBJ2-5,TRBV20-1,TRBD2,few,CSARAVSGGLQETQYF,TGCAGTGCTAGAGCCGTTAGCGGGGGGCTTCAAGAGACCCAGTACTTC
TRBJ2-4,TRBV4-2,TRBD1,.,CASSQGAGQGWNIQYF,TGTGCCAGCAGCCAAGGAGCGGGACAGGGGTGGAACATTCAGTACTTC
TRBJ2-5,TRBV4-3,TRBD2,.,CASSQDTRTSSTQYF,TGCGCCAGCAGCCAAGATACCAGGACTAGCTCTACCCAGTACTTC
TRBJ1-5,TRBV6-6,.,.,CASSPPASNQPQHF,TGTGCCAGCAGTCCCCCAGCTAGCAATCAGCCCCAGCATTTT
TRBJ2-7,TRBV12-3/TRBV12-4,.,.,CASSKPGHKYEQYF,TGTGCCAGCAGTAAACCGGGACATAAGTACGAGCAGTACTTC
TRBJ1-2,TRBV7-9,.,few,CASSLQTSNYGYTF,TGTGCCAGCAGCTTACAGACCTCTAACTATGGCTACACCTTC
TRBJ2-3,TRBV27,TRBD2,many,CASSLWSGGAGDTQYF,TGTGCCAGCAGTTTATGGAGCGGGGGGGCTGGAGATACGCAGTATTTT
TRBJ1-2,TRBV5-1,.,.,CASSHTSYGYTF,TGCGCCAGCAGCCACACCTCTTATGGCTACACCTTC
TRBJ2-5,TRBV6-5,TRBD2,few,CASSPLQRGQGETQYF,TGTGCCAGCAGTCCCTTACAGCGGGGGCAAGGAGAGACCCAGTACTTC
TRBJ1-1,TRBV6-2/TRBV6-3,.,.,CASSSGGREAFF,TGTGCCAGCAGTTCGGGGGGCAGAGAAGCTTTCTTT